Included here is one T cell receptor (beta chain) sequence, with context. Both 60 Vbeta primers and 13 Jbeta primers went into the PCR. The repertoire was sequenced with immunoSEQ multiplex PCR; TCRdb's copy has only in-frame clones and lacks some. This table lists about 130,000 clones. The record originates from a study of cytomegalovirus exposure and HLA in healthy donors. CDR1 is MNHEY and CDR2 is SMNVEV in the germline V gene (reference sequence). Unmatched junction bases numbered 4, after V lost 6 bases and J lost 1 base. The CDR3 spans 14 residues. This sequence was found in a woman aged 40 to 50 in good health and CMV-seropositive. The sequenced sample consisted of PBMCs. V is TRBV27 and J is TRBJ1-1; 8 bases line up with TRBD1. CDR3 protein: CASSIDRGNTEAFF. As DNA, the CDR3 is TGTGCCAGCAGCATCGACAGGGGGAACACTGAAGCTTTCTTT.